The 21 T cell receptor beta chains below all came from one sample that was sequenced in a study of T cell repertoires in cytomegalovirus infection. TCRdb processed the reads anew with MiXCR; each CDR3 protein has one entry. The table lists some 940,000 distinct CDR3 sequences, roughly 30% of them singletons. No cognate antigen is known for these TCRs. Sequences were derived from cultured CD8+ T cells from PBMCs, sampled from culture after CMV antigen stimulation. The source is a human donor in good health (CMV status not recorded). Some clones in this sample may be carry-over from other donors' samples.

The chain joins TRBV15 to TRBJ1-4, with D perhaps matching TRBD1 (5 bases). Deletions cut 5 bases from V and 8 bases from J, with 21 bases between. This CDR3 has 16 residues. Germline loops: CDR1 LNHNV, CDR2 YYDKDF (reference sequence). CDR3 residues: CATSSILEEGIEKLFF. DNA for the CDR3: TGTGCCACCAGCTCGATCTTAGAGGAGGGGATCGAAAAACTGTTTTTT. Full variable domain (outside the CDR3, taken from reference TRBV15 and TRBJ1-4): DAMVIQNPRYQVTQFGKPVTLSCSQTLNHNVMYWYQQKSSQAPKLLFHYYDKDFNNEADTPDNFQSRRPNTSFCFLDIRSPGLGDTAMYLCATSSILEEGIEKLFFGSGTQLSVL.

This clonotype was detected ten times or more. The CDR3 spells CASSLEGQINYGYTF. For the CDR3, the DNA is TGTGCCAGCAGCTTAGAGGGACAGATTAACTATGGCTACACCTTC. This chain connects TRBV7-2 to TRBJ1-2; 7 positions match TRBD1. Germline loops: CDR1 SGHTA, CDR2 FQGNSA. V lost 1 base, J lost 1 base, and 3 bases stayed unmatched. This CDR3 has 15 residues. Variable domain in full (rest from reference TRBV7-2 and TRBJ1-2): GAGVSQSPSNKVTEKGKDVELRCDPISGHTALYWYRQSLGQGLEFLIYFQGNSAPDKSGLPSDRFSAERTGGSVSTLTIQRTQQEDSAVYLCASSLEGQINYGYTFGSGTRLTVV.

The J gene is TRBJ2-5, the V gene TRBV2; 8 bases align to TRBD1. V dropped 6 bases and J dropped 3; count of bases not matched to a gene: 12. Germline loops: CDR1 SNHLY, CDR2 FYNNEI. This CDR3 has 16 amino acids. The CDR3 loop is CASRGETGESEETQYF. The CDR3 nucleotides are TGTGCCAGCAGGGGGGAGACAGGGGAGAGCGAAGAGACCCAGTACTTC.

This clonotype was recorded a few times. The chain recombines TRBV7-2 with TRBJ1-2; D is unresolved. This CDR3 has 15 residues. Trimming took off 5 bases at V and 1 base at J, with 14 bases between the two ends. The germline V gene has CDR1 SGHTA and CDR2 FQGNSA. The CDR3 protein is CASSGRQVNNYGYTF. CDR3 coding DNA: TGTGCCAGCAGCGGGAGGCAGGTTAATAACTATGGCTACACCTTC.

The chain recombines TRBV6-2 or TRBV6-3 with TRBJ2-3, with a weak D call TRBD1 (5 bases). Germline loops: CDR1 MNHEY, CDR2 SVGEGT. Between the trimmed V and J ends, which lost 4 bases and 6 bases, there was a span of 8 bases. The CDR3 sequence is 12 residues long. CDR3 residues: CASSLQDDTQYF. CDR3 nucleotide sequence: TGTGCCAGCAGTTTACAGGATGATACGCAGTATTTT.

The V gene is TRBV29-1, the J gene TRBJ1-1; D is unresolved. The CDR3 sequence is 13 residues long. From germline, CDR1 is SQVTM and CDR2 ANQGSEA. Trimming stripped 4 bases from V and 3 bases from J, with 12 bases between. The CDR3 nucleotides read TGCAGCGTTGCAAGGGTCGGGGACACTGAAGCTTTCTTT. Translated, it gives CSVARVGDTEAFF. The variable domain in full, completed from reference TRBV29-1 and TRBJ1-1, reads SAVISQKPSRDICQRGTSLTIQCQVDSQVTMMFWYRQQPGQSLTLIATANQGSEATYESGFVIDKFPISRPNLTFSTLTVSNMSPEDSSIYLCSVARVGDTEAFFGQGTRLTVV.

This clonotype appeared many times. The V gene is TRBV7-9, the J gene TRBJ1-5; unclear D gene. The CDR3 length is 13 residues. The V end lost 5 bases, the J end lost 2 bases, and 7 bases lay between the germline ends. Germline V gives CDR1 SEHNR, CDR2 FQNEAQ (reference sequence). The CDR3, as DNA: TGTGCCAGCAGCGCCCCGGGCAATCAGCCCCAGCATTTT. This translates into CASSAPGNQPQHF.

This rearrangement joins TRBV4-3 to TRBJ2-6; 7 nucleotides agree with TRBD1. The CDR3 sequence is 16 residues long. V was clipped by 1 base and J by 2 bases; unmatched bases: 2. The germline CDR1 and CDR2 sequences are LGHNA and YSLEER. The CDR3 spells CASSQVTGAGANVLTF. The DNA for the CDR3 is TGCGCCAGCAGCCAAGTAACAGGGGCTGGGGCCAACGTCCTGACTTTC.

This clonotype was detected a few times. The V and J genes are TRBV7-9 and TRBJ2-3, with 13 bases matching TRBD2. With 2 bases clipped from V and 6 bases from J, the junction kept 5 bases outside the gene matches. CDR3 length: 16 residues. The V gene's germline CDR1 is SEHNR and CDR2 FQNEAQ (reference sequence). For the CDR3, the DNA is TGTGCCAGCAGCTTACGACTAGCGGGGGGAGTCGATACGCAGTATTTT. Translation gives CASSLRLAGGVDTQYF.

The sample holds a few counts of this clonotype. This chain connects TRBV10-3 to TRBJ2-7, with TRBD2 matching over 7 bases. The V gene end was trimmed by 8 bases and the J gene end by 5 bases; junction bases not matched to a gene: 15. CDR3 length: 15 residues. CDR1 is ENHRY and CDR2 is SYGVKD in the germline V gene. CDR3 DNA sequence: TGTGCCATCTCCCTCTCTGAGACTAGCTTCGACGAGCAGTACTTC. It yields the protein CAISLSETSFDEQYF.

The rearrangement links TRBV15 to TRBJ2-3; perhaps TRBD1 as D (6 bases). The CDR3 consists of 18 residues. Trimming removed 2 bases from V and 0 bases from J, with 18 bases in between. CDR1 LNHNV and CDR2 YYDKDF come from the germline V gene (reference sequence). The CDR3 region has the DNA TGTGCCACCAGCAGACCCTTAGGACAGCCTCTTAGCACAGATACGCAGTATTTT. Residues: CATSRPLGQPLSTDTQYF.

This clonotype was seen a handful of times. The V call is TRBV6-5, the J call TRBJ2-3, with unresolved D. Germline loops: CDR1 MNHEY, CDR2 SVGAGI. Trimming pared 0 bases from V and 3 bases from J, leaving 10 bases between. This CDR3 is 15 amino acids long. The CDR3: CASSYSSTATDTQYF. In DNA, the CDR3 is TGTGCCAGCAGTTACTCGAGCACAGCGACAGATACGCAGTATTTT.

The chain carries TRBV27 and TRBJ1-6; TRBD1 matches 7 bases. V shed 7 bases, J shed 8 bases, and the junction held 11 bases outside the gene matches. CDR3 length: 15 amino acids. Germline V gene lookup returns CDR1 MNHEY and CDR2 SMNVEV (reference sequence). In nucleotides, the CDR3 is TGTGCCAGCACTATAAGGGGGCGGCGAGATTCACCCCTCCACTTT. The encoded protein is CASTIRGRRDSPLHF.

This chain joins TRBV19 and TRBJ1-1; D is unclear. The CDR3 has 14 residues. Germline CDR1 LNHDA, CDR2 SQIVND (reference sequence). Trimming removed 9 bases from V and 1 base from J, with 15 bases in between. The DNA for the CDR3 is TGTGCCAGCCAGCCTCTCGACAAGAACACTGAAGCTTTCTTT. Translating gives CASQPLDKNTEAFF. Drawing the rest from reference TRBV19 and TRBJ1-1, the complete variable domain is DGGITQSPKYLFRKEGQNVTLSCEQNLNHDAMYWYRQDPGQGLRLIYYSQIVNDFQKGDIAEGYSVSREKKESFPLTVTSAQKNPTAFYLCASQPLDKNTEAFFGQGTRLTVV.

The chain is built from TRBV7-9 and TRBJ2-4, with a possible D match to TRBD2 (5 bases). Germline loops: CDR1 SEHNR, CDR2 FQNEAQ (reference sequence). The CDR3 sequence is 14 residues long. Trimming stripped 3 bases from V and 6 bases from J, with 12 bases between. CDR3 sequence (DNA): TGTGCCAGCAGCTTCGAGGGTCCGGGAAACATTCAGTACTTC. Its translation: CASSFEGPGNIQYF.

There are a few counts of this clonotype. The rearrangement joins TRBV27 to TRBJ2-5, with D perhaps matching TRBD1 or TRBD2 (5 bases each). This CDR3 contains 15 residues. Deletions cut 1 base from V and 2 bases from J, with 11 bases between. Germline assignment: CDR1 MNHEY and CDR2 SMNVEV (reference sequence). CDR3 DNA sequence: TGTGCCAGCAGTTTATGGGGGAGCTCGCAAGAGACCCAGTACTTC. The encoded protein is CASSLWGSSQETQYF.

As for this clonotype: At one boundary the junction diverges from the germline segment, which might be a read error. This chain joins TRBV15 and TRBJ1-1; TRBD1 might be the D (5 bases). The CDR3 runs to 16 residues. CDR1 is LNHNV, CDR2 YYDKDF, per germline (reference sequence). The CDR3 spells CATGRDRDLGDTEAFF. The CDR3 region has the DNA TGTGCCACCGGCAGAGATCGGGACTTAGGGGACACTGAAGCTTTCTTT.

The genes are TRBV12-5 and TRBJ1-6; D ambiguous. The V gene lost 1 base and the J gene lost 10 bases, with 5 bases spanning the gap. Germline loops: CDR1 LGHNT, CDR2 FRNRAP. The CDR3 loop spans 12 amino acids. The CDR3 DNA reads TGTGCTAGTGGTTTGGACGGCTCACCCCTCCACTTT. Translating it yields CASGLDGSPLHF.

The chain links TRBV9 to TRBJ1-5; TRBD1 aligns across 7 bases. Trimming took 4 bases from V and 6 from J; bases not matched to a gene: 10. From germline, CDR1 is SGDLS and CDR2 YYNGEE. The CDR3 spans 15 residues. CDR3 sequence: CASSLEGAQGQPQHF. In DNA, the CDR3 is TGTGCCAGCAGCCTTGAGGGGGCGCAGGGTCAGCCCCAGCATTTT.

The CDR3 coding sequence is TGTGCCAGCAGTTTGGGACAGGGGGGCCCAGATACGCAGTATTTT. This sequence encodes CASSLGQGGPDTQYF. This chain connects TRBV7-3 to TRBJ2-3; 11 bases align to TRBD1. The length of the CDR3 is 15 residues. Germline V gene data show CDR1 as SGHTA and CDR2 as FQGTGA. The V gene end was trimmed by 6 bases and the J gene end by 4 bases; junction bases not matched to a gene: 6. The full variable domain, rest sourced from reference TRBV7-3 and TRBJ2-3, is GAGVSQTPSNKVTEKGKYVELRCDPISGHTALYWYRQSLGQGPEFLIYFQGTGAADDSGLPNDRFFAVRPEGSVSTLKIQRTERGDSAVYLCASSLGQGGPDTQYFGPGTRLTVL.

The sample holds a few counts of this clonotype. A junction end diverges from the germline sequence, so it may reflect a read error. V and J are TRBV7-6 and TRBJ2-1; tentatively, D is TRBD1 or TRBD2 (7 bases each). The germline gives CDR1 SGHVS, CDR2 FNYEAQ. This CDR3 region has 14 residues. CDR3 in amino acids: CASSRGGVYNEQFF. Here the CDR3 DNA reads TGTGCTAGCAGCAGGGGGGGGGTTTACAATGAGCAGTTCTTC.